Here is one T cell receptor (beta chain) with its context. Its antigen is as yet unknown. V trimming: 5 bases; J trimming: 3 bases; junction bases outside the gene matches: 13. This CDR3 is built from 16 residues. In germline, CDR1 is MDHEN, CDR2 SYDVKM. This entry is derived from a study of human thymus T cells. The study's findings and limits: V and J gene usage appeared biased in thymic and blood repertoires. Reports from related research described highly overlapping thymic repertoires among unrelated individuals.

Obtained as resections during corrective heart surgery, the thymus tissue was then studied. Immunologically healthy infants in Finland undergoing congenital heart defect surgery were the donors. Only in-frame clones appear in the TCRdb table, and some are missing; sequencing was by immunoSEQ multiplex PCR. The sample holds about 130,000 clones, around 94% seen once. This chain connects TRBV28 to TRBJ2-7; TRBD2 agrees at 7 bases. The TCR was taken from a boy under two years old with a congenital heart defect but otherwise immunologically healthy. What was sequenced was thymus tissue. CDR3 loop: CASSPFRGDRGYEQYF. The CDR3 DNA follows: TGTGCCAGCAGTCCCTTCCGGGGGGATCGGGGCTACGAGCAGTACTTC.